This T cell receptor (beta chain) was recovered during a study of CD8 T cells in Susac syndrome. This CDR3 contains 15 residues. Germline-derived CDR1 and CDR2 are SGHRS and YFSETQ. The V gene end was trimmed by 4 bases and the J gene end by 3 bases; junction bases not matched to a gene: 5. The authors reverse transcribed roughly 0.5 to 1 ug RNA with random hexamers. MiXCR, run by TCRdb on the immunoSEQ multiplex PCR reads, gives a single entry per CDR3 protein. The sample records 100,000 or so distinct CDR3 sequences, just under 95% being singletons. The sequence came from a human donor in good health. The sequenced sample was CD8+ T cells from PBMCs. The chain uses TRBV5-1 and TRBJ1-2; 11 nucleotides match TRBD1. In DNA, the CDR3 is TGCGCCAGCAGCCCTGGGACAGGGGGGGACTATGGCTACACCTTC. Amino acid sequence: CASSPGTGGDYGYTF.